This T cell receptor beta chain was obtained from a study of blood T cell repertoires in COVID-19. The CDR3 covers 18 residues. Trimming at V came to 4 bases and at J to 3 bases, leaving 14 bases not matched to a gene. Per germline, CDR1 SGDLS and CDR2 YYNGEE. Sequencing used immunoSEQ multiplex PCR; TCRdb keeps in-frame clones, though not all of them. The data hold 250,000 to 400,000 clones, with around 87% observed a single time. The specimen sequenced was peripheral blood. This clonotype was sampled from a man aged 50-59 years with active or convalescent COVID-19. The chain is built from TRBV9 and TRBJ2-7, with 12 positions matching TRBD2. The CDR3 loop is CASSLKGRVTSGSYEQYF. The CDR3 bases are TGTGCCAGCAGCCTCAAGGGAAGGGTGACTAGCGGGAGCTACGAGCAGTACTTC. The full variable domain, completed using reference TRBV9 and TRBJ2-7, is DSGVTQTPKHLITATGQRVTLRCSPRSGDLSVYWYQQSLDQGLQFLIQYYNGEERAKGNILERFSAQQFPDLHSELNLSSLELGDSALYFCASSLKGRVTSGSYEQYFGPGTRLTVT.